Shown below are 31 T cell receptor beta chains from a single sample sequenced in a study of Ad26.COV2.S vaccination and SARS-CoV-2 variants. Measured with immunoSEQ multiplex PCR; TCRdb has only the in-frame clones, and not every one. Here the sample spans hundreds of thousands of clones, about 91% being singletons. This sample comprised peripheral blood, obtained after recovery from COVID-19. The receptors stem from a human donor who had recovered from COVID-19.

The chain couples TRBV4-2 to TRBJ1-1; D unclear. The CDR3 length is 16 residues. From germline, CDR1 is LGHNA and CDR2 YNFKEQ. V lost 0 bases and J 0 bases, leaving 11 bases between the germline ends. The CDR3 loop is CASSQDLQGLNTEAFF. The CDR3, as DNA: TGTGCCAGCAGCCAAGATCTTCAAGGGCTGAACACTGAAGCTTTCTTT.

This chain's CDR3 is CASSRDRLNEQYF. The CDR3 DNA follows: TGTGCCAGCAGCCGGGACAGACTCAACGAGCAGTACTTC. The V and J genes are TRBV7-2 and TRBJ2-7; 7 bases match TRBD1. CDR1 SGHTA and CDR2 FQGNSA come from the germline V gene. CDR3 size: 13 residues. With 5 bases clipped from V and 5 bases from J, the junction kept 6 bases outside the gene matches.

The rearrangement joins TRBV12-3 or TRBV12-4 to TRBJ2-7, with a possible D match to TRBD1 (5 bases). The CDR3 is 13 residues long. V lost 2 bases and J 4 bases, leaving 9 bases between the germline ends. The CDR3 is CASSLIQGYEQYF. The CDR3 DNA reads TGTGCCAGCAGTTTAATTCAGGGATACGAGCAGTACTTC.

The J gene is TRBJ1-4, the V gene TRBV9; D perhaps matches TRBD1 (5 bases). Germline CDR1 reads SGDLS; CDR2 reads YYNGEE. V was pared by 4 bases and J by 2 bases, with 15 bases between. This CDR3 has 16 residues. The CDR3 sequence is CASSSRWGLTNEKLFF. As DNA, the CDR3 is TGTGCCAGCAGCTCACGTTGGGGACTTACTAATGAAAAACTGTTTTTT.

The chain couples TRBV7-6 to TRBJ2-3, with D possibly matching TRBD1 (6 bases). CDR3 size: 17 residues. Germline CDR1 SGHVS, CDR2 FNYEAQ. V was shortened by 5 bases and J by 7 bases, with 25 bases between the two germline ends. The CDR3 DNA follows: TGTGCCAGCAGCGACCGAACTTTGGACAGCTTTGATAATACGCAGTATTTT. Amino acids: CASSDRTLDSFDNTQYF.

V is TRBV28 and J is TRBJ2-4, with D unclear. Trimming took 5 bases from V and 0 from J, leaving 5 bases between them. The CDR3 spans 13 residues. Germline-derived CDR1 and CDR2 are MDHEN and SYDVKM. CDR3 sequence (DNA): TGTGCCAGCAGTCCCTCAGCCAAAAACATTCAGTACTTC. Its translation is CASSPSAKNIQYF.

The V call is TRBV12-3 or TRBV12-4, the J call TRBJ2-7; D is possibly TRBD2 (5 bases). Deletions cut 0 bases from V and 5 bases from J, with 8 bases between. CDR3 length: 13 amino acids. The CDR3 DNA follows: TGTGCCAGCAGTTTAGCTGGGCGGGACGAGCAGTACTTC. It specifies CASSLAGRDEQYF.

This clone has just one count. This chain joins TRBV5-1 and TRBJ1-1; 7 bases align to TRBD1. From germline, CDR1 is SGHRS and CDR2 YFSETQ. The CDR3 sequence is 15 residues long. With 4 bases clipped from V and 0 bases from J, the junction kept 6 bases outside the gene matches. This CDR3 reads CASSQGQPLNTEAFF. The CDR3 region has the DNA TGCGCCAGCAGCCAGGGACAGCCCTTGAACACTGAAGCTTTCTTT.

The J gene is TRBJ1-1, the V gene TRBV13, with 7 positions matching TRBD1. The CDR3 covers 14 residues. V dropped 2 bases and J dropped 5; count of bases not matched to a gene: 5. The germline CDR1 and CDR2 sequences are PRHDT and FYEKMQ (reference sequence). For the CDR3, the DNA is TGTGCCAGCAGCTTACGGGACAGCGGAACTGAAGCTTTCTTT. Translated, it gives CASSLRDSGTEAFF.

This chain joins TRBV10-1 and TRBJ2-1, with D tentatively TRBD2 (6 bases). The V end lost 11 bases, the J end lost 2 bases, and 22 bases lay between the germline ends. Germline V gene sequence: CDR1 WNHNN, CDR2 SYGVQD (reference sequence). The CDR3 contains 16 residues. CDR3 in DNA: TGCGCCCTGCCAACCCCATTAGCGGTCGCCTACAATGAGCAGTTCTTC. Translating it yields CALPTPLAVAYNEQFF.

CDR3 nucleotide sequence: TGTGCCAGCAGCACCGGGCTGGGCGTCGGGTCCTACAATGAGCAGTTCTTC. Protein: CASSTGLGVGSYNEQFF. The chain joins TRBV7-9 to TRBJ2-1; D ambiguous. Per the germline V gene, CDR1 is SEHNR and CDR2 is FQNEAQ (reference sequence). The CDR3 has 17 amino acids. The ends were cut back, 5 bases at V and 1 base at J, with 18 bases in the middle.

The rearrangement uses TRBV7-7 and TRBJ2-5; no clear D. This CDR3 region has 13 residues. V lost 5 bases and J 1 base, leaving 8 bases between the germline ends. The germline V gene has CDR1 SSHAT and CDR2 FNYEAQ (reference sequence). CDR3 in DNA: TGTGCCAGCAGCCTCTCCAGCCAAGAGACCCAGTACTTC. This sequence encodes CASSLSSQETQYF.

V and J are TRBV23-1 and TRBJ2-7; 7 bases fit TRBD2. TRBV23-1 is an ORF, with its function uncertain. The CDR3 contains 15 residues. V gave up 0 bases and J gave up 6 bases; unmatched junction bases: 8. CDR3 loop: CASSQSRGVIGEQYF. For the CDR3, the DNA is TGCGCCAGCAGTCAATCACGGGGGGTAATAGGCGAGCAGTACTTC.

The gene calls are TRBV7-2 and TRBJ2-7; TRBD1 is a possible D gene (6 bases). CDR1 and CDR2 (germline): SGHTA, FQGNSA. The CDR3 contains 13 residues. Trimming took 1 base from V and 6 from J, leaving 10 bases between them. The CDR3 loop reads CASSLDLGAEQYF. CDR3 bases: TGTGCCAGCAGCTTAGATCTGGGGGCCGAGCAGTACTTC.

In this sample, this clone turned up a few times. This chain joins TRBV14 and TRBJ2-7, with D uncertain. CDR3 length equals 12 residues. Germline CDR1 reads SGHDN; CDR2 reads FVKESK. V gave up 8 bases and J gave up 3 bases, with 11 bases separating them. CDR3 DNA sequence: TGTGCCAGCTCCGCAAGCAACTACGAGCAGTACTTC. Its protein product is CASSASNYEQYF.

CDR3 loop: CASSYSMFSGYTF. In nucleotides, the CDR3 is TGTGCCAGCAGTTACTCGATGTTCTCTGGCTACACCTTC. The V and J genes are TRBV6-5 and TRBJ1-2; no reliable D call. Per the germline V gene, CDR1 is MNHEY and CDR2 is SVGAGI. V was clipped by 0 bases and J by 7 bases, with 9 bases between them. The CDR3 sequence is 13 residues long.

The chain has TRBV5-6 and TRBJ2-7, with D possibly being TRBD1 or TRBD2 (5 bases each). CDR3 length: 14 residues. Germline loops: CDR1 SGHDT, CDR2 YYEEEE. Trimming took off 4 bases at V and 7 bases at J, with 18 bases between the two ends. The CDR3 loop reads CASSHLSGGGEQYF. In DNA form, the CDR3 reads TGTGCCAGCAGCCACCTAAGTGGGGGTGGTGAGCAGTACTTC.

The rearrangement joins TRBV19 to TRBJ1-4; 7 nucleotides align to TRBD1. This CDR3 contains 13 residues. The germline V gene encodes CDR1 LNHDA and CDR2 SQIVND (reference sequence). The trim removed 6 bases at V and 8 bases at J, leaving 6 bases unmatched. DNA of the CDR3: TGTGCCAGTAGAGCCGGGACAGAAGAAAAACTGTTTTTT. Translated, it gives CASRAGTEEKLFF.

The CDR3 DNA follows: TGTGCCAGCTCACCACCCTGGGCCACCTACGAGCAGTACTTC. Its translation: CASSPPWATYEQYF. V is TRBV18 and J is TRBJ2-7; unclear D gene. Germline loops: CDR1 KGHSH, CDR2 LQKENI. The CDR3 is 14 residues long. Between the trimmed V and J ends, which lost 0 bases and 2 bases, there was a span of 8 bases.

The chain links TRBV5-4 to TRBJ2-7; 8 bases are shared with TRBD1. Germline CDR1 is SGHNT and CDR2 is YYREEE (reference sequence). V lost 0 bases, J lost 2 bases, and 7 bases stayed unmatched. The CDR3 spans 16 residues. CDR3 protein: CASSLGSGRGPYEQYF. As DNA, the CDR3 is TGTGCCAGCAGCTTGGGTTCCGGCAGGGGGCCCTACGAGCAGTACTTC.

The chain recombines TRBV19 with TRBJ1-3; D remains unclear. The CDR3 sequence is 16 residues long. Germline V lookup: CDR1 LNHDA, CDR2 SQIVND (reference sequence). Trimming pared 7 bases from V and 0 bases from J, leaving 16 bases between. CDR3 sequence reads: CASTPAGFGSGNTIYF. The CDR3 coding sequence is TGTGCCAGTACCCCGGCGGGATTCGGCTCTGGAAACACCATATATTTT.

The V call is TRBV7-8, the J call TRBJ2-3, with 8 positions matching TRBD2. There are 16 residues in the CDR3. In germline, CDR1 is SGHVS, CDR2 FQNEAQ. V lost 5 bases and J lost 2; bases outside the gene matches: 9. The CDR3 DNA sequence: TGTGCCAGCAGCACAAGTAGCGGGGTTTACACAGATACGCAGTATTTT. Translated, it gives CASSTSSGVYTDTQYF. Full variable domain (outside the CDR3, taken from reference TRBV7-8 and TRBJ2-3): GAGVSQSPRYKVAKRGQDVALRCDPISGHVSLFWYQQALGQGPEFLTYFQNEAQLDKSGLPSDRFFAERPEGSVSTLKIQRTQQEDSAVYLCASSTSSGVYTDTQYFGPGTRLTVL.

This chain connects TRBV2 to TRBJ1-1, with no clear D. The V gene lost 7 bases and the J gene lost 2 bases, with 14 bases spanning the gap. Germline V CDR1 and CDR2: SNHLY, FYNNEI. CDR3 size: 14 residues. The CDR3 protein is CASKVGSANTEAFF. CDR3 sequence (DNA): TGTGCCAGCAAGGTCGGGTCCGCCAACACTGAAGCTTTCTTT. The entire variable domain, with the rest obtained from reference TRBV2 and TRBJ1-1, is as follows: EPEVTQTPSHQVTQMGQEVILRCVPISNHLYFYWYRQILGQKVEFLVSFYNNEISEKSEIFDDQFSVERPDGSNFTLKIRSTKLEDSAMYFCASKVGSANTEAFFGQGTRLTVV.

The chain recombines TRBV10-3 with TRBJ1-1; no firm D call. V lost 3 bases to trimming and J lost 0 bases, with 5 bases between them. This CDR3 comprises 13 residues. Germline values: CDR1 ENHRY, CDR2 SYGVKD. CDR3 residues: CAISDRLNTEAFF. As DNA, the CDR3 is TGTGCCATCAGTGACAGGTTGAACACTGAAGCTTTCTTT.

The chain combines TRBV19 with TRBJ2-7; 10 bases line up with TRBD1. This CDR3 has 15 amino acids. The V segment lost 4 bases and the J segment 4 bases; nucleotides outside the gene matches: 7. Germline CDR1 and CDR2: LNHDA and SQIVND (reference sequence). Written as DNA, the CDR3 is TGTGCCAGTAGTACGGTAGGACAGGGGGGATACGAGCAGTACTTC. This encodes CASSTVGQGGYEQYF. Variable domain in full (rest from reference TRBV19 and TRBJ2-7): DGGITQSPKYLFRKEGQNVTLSCEQNLNHDAMYWYRQDPGQGLRLIYYSQIVNDFQKGDIAEGYSVSREKKESFPLTVTSAQKNPTAFYLCASSTVGQGGYEQYFGPGTRLTVT.

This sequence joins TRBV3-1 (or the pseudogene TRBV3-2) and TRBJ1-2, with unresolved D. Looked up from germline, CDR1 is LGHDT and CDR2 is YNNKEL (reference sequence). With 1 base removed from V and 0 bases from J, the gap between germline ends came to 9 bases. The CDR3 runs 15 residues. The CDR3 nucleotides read TGTGCCAGCAGCCAAGCCGACACAGCTAACTATGGCTACACCTTC. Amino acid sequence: CASSQADTANYGYTF.

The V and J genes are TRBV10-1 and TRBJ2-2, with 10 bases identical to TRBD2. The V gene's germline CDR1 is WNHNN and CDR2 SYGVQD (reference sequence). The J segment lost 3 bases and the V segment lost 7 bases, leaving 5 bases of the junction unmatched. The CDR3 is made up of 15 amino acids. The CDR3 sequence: CASISGGAYTGELFF. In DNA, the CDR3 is TGCGCCAGCATAAGCGGGGGGGCCTACACCGGGGAGCTGTTTTTT.

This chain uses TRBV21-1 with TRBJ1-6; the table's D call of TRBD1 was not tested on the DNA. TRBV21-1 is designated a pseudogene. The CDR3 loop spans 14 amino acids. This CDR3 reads CASRETGYNSPLHF. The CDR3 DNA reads TGTGCCAGCCGCGAGACAGGGTATAATTCACCCCTCCACTTT.

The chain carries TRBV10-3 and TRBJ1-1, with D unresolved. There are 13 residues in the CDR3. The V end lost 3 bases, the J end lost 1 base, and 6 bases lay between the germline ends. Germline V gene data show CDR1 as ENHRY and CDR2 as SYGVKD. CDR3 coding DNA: TGTGCCATCAGTGACTCGGGGAACACTGAAGCTTTCTTT. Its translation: CAISDSGNTEAFF.

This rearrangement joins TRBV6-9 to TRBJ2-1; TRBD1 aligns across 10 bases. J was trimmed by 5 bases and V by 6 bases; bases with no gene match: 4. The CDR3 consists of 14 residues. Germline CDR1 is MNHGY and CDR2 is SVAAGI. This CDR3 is CASSGTGENNEQFF. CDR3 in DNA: TGTGCCAGCAGCGGGACAGGGGAGAACAATGAGCAGTTCTTC.

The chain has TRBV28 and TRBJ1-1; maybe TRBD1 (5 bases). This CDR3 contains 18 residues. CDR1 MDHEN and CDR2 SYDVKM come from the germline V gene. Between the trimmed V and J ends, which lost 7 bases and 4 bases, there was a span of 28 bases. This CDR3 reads CASTLGGRALLRSTEAFF. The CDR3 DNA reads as TGTGCCAGCACCCTCGGGGGAAGAGCCCTCTTAAGGTCCACTGAAGCTTTCTTT. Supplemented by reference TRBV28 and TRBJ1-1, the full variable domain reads DVKVTQSSRYLVKRTGEKVFLECVQDMDHENMFWYRQDPGLGLRLIYFSYDVKMKEKGDIPEGYSVSREKKERFSLILESASTNQTSMYLCASTLGGRALLRSTEAFFGQGTRLTVV.